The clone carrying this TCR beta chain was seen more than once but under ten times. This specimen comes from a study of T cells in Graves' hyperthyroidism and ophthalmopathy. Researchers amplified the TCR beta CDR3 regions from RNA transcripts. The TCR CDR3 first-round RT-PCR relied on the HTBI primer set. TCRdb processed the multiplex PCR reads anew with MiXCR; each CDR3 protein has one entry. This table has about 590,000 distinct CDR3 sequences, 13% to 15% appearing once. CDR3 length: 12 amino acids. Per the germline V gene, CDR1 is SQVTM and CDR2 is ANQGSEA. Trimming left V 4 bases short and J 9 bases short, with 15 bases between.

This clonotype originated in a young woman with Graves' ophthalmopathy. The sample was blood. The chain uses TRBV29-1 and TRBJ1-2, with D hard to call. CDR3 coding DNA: TGCAGCGTTGTAGAGACCCTCGGTAGCTACACCTTC. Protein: CSVVETLGSYTF.